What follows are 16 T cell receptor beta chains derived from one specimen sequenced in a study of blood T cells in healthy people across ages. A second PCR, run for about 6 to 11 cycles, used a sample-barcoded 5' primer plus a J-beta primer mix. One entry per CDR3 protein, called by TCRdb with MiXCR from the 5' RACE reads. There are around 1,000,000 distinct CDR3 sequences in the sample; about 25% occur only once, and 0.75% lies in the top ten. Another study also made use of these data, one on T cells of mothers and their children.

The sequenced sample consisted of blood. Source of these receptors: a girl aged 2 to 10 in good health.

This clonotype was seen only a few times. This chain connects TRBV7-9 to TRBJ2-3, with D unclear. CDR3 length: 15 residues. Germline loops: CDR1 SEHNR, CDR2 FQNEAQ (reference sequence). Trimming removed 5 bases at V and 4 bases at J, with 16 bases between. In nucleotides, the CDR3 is TGTGCCAGCAGCCCAGCTACATCTATGGCAGATACGCAGTATTTT. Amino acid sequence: CASSPATSMADTQYF.

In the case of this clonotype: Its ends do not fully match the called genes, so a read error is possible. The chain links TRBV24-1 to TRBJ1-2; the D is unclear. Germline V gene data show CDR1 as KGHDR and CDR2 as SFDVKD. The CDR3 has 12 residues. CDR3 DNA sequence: TGTGCCGCCAGTGATTTGAGGGATGGCTACACCTTC. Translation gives CAASDLRDGYTF.

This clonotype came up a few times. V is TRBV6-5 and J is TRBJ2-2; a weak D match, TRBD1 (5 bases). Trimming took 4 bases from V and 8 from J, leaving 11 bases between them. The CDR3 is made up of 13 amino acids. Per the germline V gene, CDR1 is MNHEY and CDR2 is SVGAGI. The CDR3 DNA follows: TGTGCCAGCAGTTGGGTCAGGGATGGGGAGCTGTTTTTT. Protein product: CASSWVRDGELFF.

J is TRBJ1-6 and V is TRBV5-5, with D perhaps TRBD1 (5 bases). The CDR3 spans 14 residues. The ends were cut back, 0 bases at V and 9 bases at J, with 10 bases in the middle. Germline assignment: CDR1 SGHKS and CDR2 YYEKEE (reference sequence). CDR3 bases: TGTGCCAGCAGCTTGGTAGGGGTTAGTTCACCCCTCCACTTT. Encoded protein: CASSLVGVSSPLHF.

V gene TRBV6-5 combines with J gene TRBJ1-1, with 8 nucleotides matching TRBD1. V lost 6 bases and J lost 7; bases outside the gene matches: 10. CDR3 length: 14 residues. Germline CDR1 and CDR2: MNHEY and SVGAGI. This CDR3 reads CASRVDREGGEAFF. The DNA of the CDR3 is TGTGCCAGCAGGGTGGACAGGGAGGGGGGTGAAGCTTTCTTT.

CDR3 sequence reads: CSVEGQAGETQYF. The CDR3, as DNA: TGCAGCGTTGAAGGTCAGGCTGGTGAGACCCAGTACTTC. The gene calls are TRBV29-1 and TRBJ2-5; D not certain. Trimming took off 1 base at V and 5 bases at J, with 11 bases between the two ends. Germline values: CDR1 SQVTM, CDR2 ANQGSEA. The CDR3 length is 13 residues.

CDR3 sequence reads: CASTSRASAFQGGYTF. DNA for the CDR3: TGTGCCAGCACCTCTAGGGCCTCGGCCTTTCAGGGTGGCTACACCTTC. J is TRBJ1-2 and V is TRBV27; TRBD1 might be the D (5 bases). Germline assignment: CDR1 MNHEY and CDR2 SMNVEV (reference sequence). The ends were cut back, 7 bases at V and 7 bases at J, with 25 bases in the middle. The CDR3 spans 16 residues.

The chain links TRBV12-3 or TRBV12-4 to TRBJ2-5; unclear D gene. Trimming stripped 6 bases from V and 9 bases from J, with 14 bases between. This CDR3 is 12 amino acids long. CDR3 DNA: TGTGCCAGCAGCCCTTCCCGACCGGCCCAGTACTTC. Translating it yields CASSPSRPAQYF.

The CDR3 nucleotides are TGTGCCAGCAGTTCCTCTTACCGGGCCTTAAACACTGAAGCTTTCTTT. It yields the protein CASSSSYRALNTEAFF. The chain has TRBV13 and TRBJ1-1, with D unclear. Trimming pared 6 bases from V and 2 bases from J, leaving 19 bases between. Germline V gives CDR1 PRHDT, CDR2 FYEKMQ (reference sequence). The CDR3 has 16 residues. Filled out from reference TRBV13 and TRBJ1-1, the complete variable domain reads AAGVIQSPRHLIKEKRETATLKCYPIPRHDTVYWYQQGPGQDPQFLISFYEKMQSDKGSIPDRFSAQQFSDYHSELNMSSLELGDSALYFCASSSSYRALNTEAFFGQGTRLTVV.

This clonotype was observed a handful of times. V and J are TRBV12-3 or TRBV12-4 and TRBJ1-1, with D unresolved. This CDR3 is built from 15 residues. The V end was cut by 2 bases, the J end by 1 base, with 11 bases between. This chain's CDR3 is CASSLFREKNTEAFF. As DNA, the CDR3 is TGTGCCAGCAGTTTATTCCGGGAGAAGAACACTGAAGCTTTCTTT.

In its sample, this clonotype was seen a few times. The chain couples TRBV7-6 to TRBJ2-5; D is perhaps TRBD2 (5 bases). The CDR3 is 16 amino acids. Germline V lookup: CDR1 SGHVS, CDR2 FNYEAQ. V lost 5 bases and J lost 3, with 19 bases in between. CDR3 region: CASSPTVVTSEETQYF. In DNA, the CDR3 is TGTGCCAGCAGCCCCACCGTCGTTACTAGTGAAGAGACCCAGTACTTC.

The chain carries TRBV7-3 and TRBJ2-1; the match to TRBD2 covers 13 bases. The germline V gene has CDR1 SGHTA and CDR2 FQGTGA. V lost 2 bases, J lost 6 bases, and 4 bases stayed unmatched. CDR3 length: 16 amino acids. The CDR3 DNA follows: TGTGCCAGCAGCTTAGATGGGACTAGCGGGGTCAATGAGCAGTTCTTC. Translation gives CASSLDGTSGVNEQFF.

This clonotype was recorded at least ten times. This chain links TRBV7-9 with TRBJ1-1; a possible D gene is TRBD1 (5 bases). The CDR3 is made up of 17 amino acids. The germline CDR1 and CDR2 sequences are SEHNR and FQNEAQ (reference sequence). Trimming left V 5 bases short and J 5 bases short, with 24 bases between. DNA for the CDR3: TGTGCCAGCAGCCCCCAATCGAGTGGGGGTGGAGAAACTGAAGCTTTCTTT. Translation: CASSPQSSGGGETEAFF.

The CDR3 protein is CASSGTVIRVVEKLFF. CDR3 DNA: TGTGCCAGCAGCGGGACAGTCATAAGGGTCGTCGAAAAACTGTTTTTT. The chain links TRBV7-4 to TRBJ1-4; TRBD1 matches at 7 bases. Per the germline V gene, CDR1 is SGHVT and CDR2 is SQSDAQ. V was pared by 5 bases and J by 8 bases, with 14 bases of the junction left unmatched. The CDR3 is 16 amino acids.

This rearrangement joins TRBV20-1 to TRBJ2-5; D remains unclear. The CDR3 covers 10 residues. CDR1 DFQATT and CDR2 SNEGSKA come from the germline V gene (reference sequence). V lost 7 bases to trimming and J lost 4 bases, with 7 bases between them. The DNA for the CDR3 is TGCAGTGTTCCATCAGAGACCCAGTACTTC. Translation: CSVPSETQYF.

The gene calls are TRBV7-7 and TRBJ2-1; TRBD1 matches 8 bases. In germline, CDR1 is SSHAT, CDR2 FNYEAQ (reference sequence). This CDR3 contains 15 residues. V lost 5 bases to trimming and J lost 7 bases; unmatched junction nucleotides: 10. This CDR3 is CASSPGRGPENEQFF. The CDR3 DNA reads TGTGCCAGCAGCCCTGGCAGGGGGCCAGAGAATGAGCAGTTCTTC.